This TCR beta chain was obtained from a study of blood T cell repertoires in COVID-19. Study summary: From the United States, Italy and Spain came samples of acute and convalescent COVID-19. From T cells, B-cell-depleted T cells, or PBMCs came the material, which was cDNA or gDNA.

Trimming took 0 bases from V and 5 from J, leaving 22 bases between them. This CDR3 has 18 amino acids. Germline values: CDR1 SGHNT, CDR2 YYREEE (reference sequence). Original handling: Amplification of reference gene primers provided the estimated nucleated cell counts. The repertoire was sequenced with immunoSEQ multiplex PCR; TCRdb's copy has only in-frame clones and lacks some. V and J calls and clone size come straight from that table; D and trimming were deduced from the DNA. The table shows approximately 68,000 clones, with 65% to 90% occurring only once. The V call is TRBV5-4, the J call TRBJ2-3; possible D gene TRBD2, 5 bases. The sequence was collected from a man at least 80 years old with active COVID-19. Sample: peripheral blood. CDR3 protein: CASSLAFEGSYFGDTQYF. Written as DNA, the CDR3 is TGTGCCAGCAGCTTGGCCTTTGAAGGGAGTTACTTCGGAGATACGCAGTATTTT.